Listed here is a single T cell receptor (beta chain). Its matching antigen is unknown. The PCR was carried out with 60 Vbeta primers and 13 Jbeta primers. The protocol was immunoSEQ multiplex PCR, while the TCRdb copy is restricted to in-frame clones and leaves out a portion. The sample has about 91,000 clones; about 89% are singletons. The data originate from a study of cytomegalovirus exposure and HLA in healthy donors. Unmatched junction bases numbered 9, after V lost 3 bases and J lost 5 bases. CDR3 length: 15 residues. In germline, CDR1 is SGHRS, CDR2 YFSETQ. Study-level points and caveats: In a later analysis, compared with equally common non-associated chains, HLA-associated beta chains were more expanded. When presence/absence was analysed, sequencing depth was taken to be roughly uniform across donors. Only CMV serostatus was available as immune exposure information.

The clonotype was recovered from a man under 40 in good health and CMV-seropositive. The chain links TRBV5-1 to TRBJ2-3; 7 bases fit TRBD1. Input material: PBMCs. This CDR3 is CASSSTGVSGDTQYF. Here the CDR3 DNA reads TGCGCCAGCAGCTCCACAGGGGTCTCGGGAGATACGCAGTATTTT.